The 27 T cell receptor beta chains given below trace back to one sample, sequenced in a study of T cells in Graves' hyperthyroidism and ophthalmopathy (dated by TCRdb to the late 2010s). Library method: multiplex PCR. Sequencing was performed on an Illumina HiSeq 2000. Amplification of TCR beta CDR3 regions was carried out from RNA transcripts. The first round of RT-PCR for the TCR CDR3 was performed with the HTBI primer set and the Qiagen OneStep RT-PCR kit. The raw public data were reprocessed by TCRdb itself: fastp quality trimming at Q25, MiXCR clonotype calling, in-frame beta chains only. Each entry is one CDR3 protein sequence, shown with its most common DNA and genes. This sample is represented by under 750,000 distinct CDR3 sequences; 15% to 20% of them were singletons. Clones ranked in the top ten supply over 15% of the sample. Sequencing was done on a sample of blood. The receptors come from a woman in her forties or fifties with Graves' hyperthyroidism that later progressed to Graves' ophthalmopathy.

The rearrangement joins TRBV3-1 to TRBJ1-2; the match to TRBD1 covers 8 bases. Looked up from germline, CDR1 is LGHDT and CDR2 is YNNKEL (reference sequence). The V gene end was trimmed by 3 bases and the J gene end by 0 bases; junction bases not matched to a gene: 3. This CDR3 has 15 amino acids. CDR3 sequence reads: CASSQGQATNYGYTF. The CDR3 DNA reads as TGTGCCAGCAGCCAGGGACAGGCCACTAACTATGGCTACACCTTC.

V gene TRBV29-1 combines with J gene TRBJ2-1, with a possible D match to TRBD1 (6 bases). This CDR3 spans 15 amino acids. Germline-derived CDR1 and CDR2 are SQVTM and ANQGSEA. The V gene lost 0 bases and the J gene lost 2 bases, with 11 bases spanning the gap. CDR3 amino acids: CSVEDSRGAYNEQFF. CDR3 bases: TGCAGCGTTGAAGATAGCAGGGGCGCCTACAATGAGCAGTTCTTC.

V usage is TRBV4-2 and J usage is TRBJ2-1; D may correspond to TRBD1 or TRBD2 (5 bases each). V was trimmed by 5 bases and J by 7 bases, leaving 12 bases between them. The CDR3 runs 13 residues. CDR1 is LGHNA and CDR2 is YNFKEQ in the germline V gene. CDR3 sequence (DNA): TGTGCCAGCAGCGAGAGTTGGGGGAATGAGCAGTTCTTC. This translates into CASSESWGNEQFF.

This clonotype was counted at least ten times. The CDR3 sequence: CASSLMASGATNEQFF. The CDR3 nucleotides read TGCGCCAGCAGCTTGATGGCTAGCGGGGCAACCAATGAGCAGTTCTTC. The chain employs TRBV5-1 and TRBJ2-1, with 9 positions matching TRBD2. The CDR3 runs to 16 residues. Trimming removed 1 base from V and 6 bases from J; junction bases left unmatched: 8. CDR1 and CDR2 (germline): SGHRS, YFSETQ.

This clonotype was seen more than once but under ten times. CDR3 region: CASSFGQVYNEQFF. The CDR3 nucleotides read TGTGCCAGCAGTTTTGGACAGGTCTACAATGAGCAGTTCTTC. The chain couples TRBV27 to TRBJ2-1; TRBD1 matches 7 bases. The CDR3 has 14 residues. The germline CDR1 and CDR2 sequences are MNHEY and SMNVEV (reference sequence). V gave up 3 bases and J gave up 3 bases; unmatched junction bases: 2.

This clonotype was observed at least ten times. This rearrangement joins TRBV12-3 or TRBV12-4 to TRBJ2-3; 8 nucleotides align to TRBD1. The CDR3 is 14 amino acids. Trimming at V came to 6 bases and at J to 6 bases, leaving 8 bases not matched to a gene. This chain's CDR3 is CASSLRQGSDTQYF. DNA of the CDR3: TGTGCCAGCAGCCTCAGACAGGGGTCGGATACGCAGTATTTT.

In this sample, this clonotype turned up many times. The rearrangement uses TRBV12-3 or TRBV12-4 and TRBJ1-5; 7 bases line up with TRBD1. Trimming at V came to 7 bases and at J to 0 bases, leaving 6 bases not matched to a gene. The CDR3 has 15 residues. The CDR3 protein is CASTTGQVSNQPQHF. The DNA for the CDR3 is TGTGCCAGCACCACTGGACAGGTTAGCAATCAGCCCCAGCATTTT.

The V and J genes are TRBV20-1 and TRBJ1-5, with TRBD1 matching 7 bases. Per germline, CDR1 DFQATT and CDR2 SNEGSKA (reference sequence). This CDR3 comprises 16 residues. The trim removed 5 bases at V and 0 bases at J, leaving 10 bases unmatched. The CDR3 reads CSALGGREYSNQPQHF. The CDR3 bases are TGCAGTGCTCTAGGGGGCAGGGAGTATAGCAATCAGCCCCAGCATTTT.

This clonotype was recorded a few times. This chain uses TRBV4-2 with TRBJ1-6, with D possibly matching TRBD1 (6 bases). The V end was cut by 0 bases, the J end by 7 bases, with 16 bases between. Per germline, CDR1 LGHNA and CDR2 YNFKEQ. CDR3 length: 17 residues. The CDR3 region is CASSQDPLGTRNSPLHF. CDR3 in DNA: TGTGCCAGCAGCCAAGATCCTCTGGGGACACGGAATTCACCCCTCCACTTT.

The chain carries TRBV3-1 and TRBJ1-4, with D possibly TRBD1 on 5 matching bases. The CDR3 totals 15 residues. V lost 4 bases and J 7 bases, leaving 16 bases between the germline ends. CDR1 is LGHDT, CDR2 YNNKEL, per germline (reference sequence). The CDR3: CASSPQGGGSEKLFF. CDR3 nucleotides: TGTGCCAGCAGCCCGCAGGGAGGTGGTAGTGAAAAACTGTTTTTT.

This sequence joins TRBV10-2 and TRBJ2-3, with D uncertain. The CDR3 totals 15 residues. Germline loops: CDR1 WSHSY, CDR2 SAAADI. Trimming removed 2 bases from V and 5 bases from J, with 14 bases in between. The CDR3 loop is CASSETDGPLDTQYF. CDR3 nucleotide sequence: TGCGCCAGCAGTGAGACGGACGGACCCTTAGATACGCAGTATTTT.

This clonotype was recorded many times. The rearrangement links TRBV2 to TRBJ2-1; D possibly corresponds to TRBD1 (5 bases). CDR1 is SNHLY, CDR2 FYNNEI, per germline. V was pared by 4 bases and J by 4 bases, with 8 bases between. The length of the CDR3 is 13 residues. The CDR3 coding sequence is TGTGCCAGCAGTGGACAGAGATACAATGAGCAGTTCTTC. It yields the protein CASSGQRYNEQFF.

V usage is TRBV3-1 and J usage is TRBJ2-5, with unresolved D. The germline V and J ends were trimmed by 4 bases and 6 bases, with 6 bases remaining between them. CDR3 size: 11 residues. Germline CDR1 reads LGHDT; CDR2 reads YNNKEL (reference sequence). CDR3 sequence: CASSRVKTQYF. The CDR3 DNA follows: TGTGCCAGCAGCCGAGTGAAGACCCAGTACTTC.

This clonotype was detected a few times. The chain has TRBV30 and TRBJ2-1, with 10 bases aligning to TRBD1. The CDR3 has 11 amino acids. Trimming removed 0 bases from V and 15 bases from J; junction bases left unmatched: 2. Germline V CDR1 and CDR2: GTSNPN, SVGIG (reference sequence). The CDR3 loop reads CAWSVRDRGFF. The CDR3 nucleotides are TGTGCCTGGAGTGTGAGGGACAGGGGGTTCTTC.

This clonotype showed up just a few times. The chain employs TRBV5-1 and TRBJ2-1; TRBD2 aligns across 12 bases. This CDR3 contains 16 residues. V lost 0 bases to trimming and J lost 6 bases; unmatched junction nucleotides: 4. The germline V gene encodes CDR1 SGHRS and CDR2 YFSETQ. CDR3 DNA: TGCGCCAGCAGCTTGGAATCTAGCGGGGGGGCCAATGAGCAGTTCTTC. Translating it yields CASSLESSGGANEQFF.

This clonotype showed up many times. The chain recombines TRBV5-1 with TRBJ1-6; no firm D call. Trimming took 0 bases from V and 0 from J, leaving 7 bases between them. Looked up from germline, CDR1 is SGHRS and CDR2 is YFSETQ. CDR3 size: 16 residues. The CDR3 spells CASSLGRTSYNSPLHF. The DNA for the CDR3 is TGCGCCAGCAGCTTGGGACGGACCTCCTATAATTCACCCCTCCACTTT.

This clonotype was observed a handful of times. The chain joins TRBV6-1 to TRBJ2-2, with TRBD1 matching 7 bases. Losses at the gene ends were 0 bases for V and 0 bases for J; bases not matched to a gene: 1. There are 16 residues in the CDR3. Germline CDR1 reads MNHNS; CDR2 reads SASEGT. The CDR3, as DNA: TGTGCCAGCAGTGAAGCTGGGACAGCGAACACCGGGGAGCTGTTTTTT. It encodes CASSEAGTANTGELFF.

With respect to this clonotype: A much larger clone sits a single nucleotide away, making a read error possible. The chain combines TRBV11-1 with TRBJ2-7; the D gene is possibly TRBD2 (6 bases). Trimming stripped 4 bases from V and 7 bases from J, with 23 bases between. Germline CDR1 is SGHAT and CDR2 is FQDESV (reference sequence). The length of the CDR3 is 16 residues. CDR3 in DNA: TGTGCCAGCAGCTCCAACAAGGAGGGATTCGGCGGGGAGCAGTACTTC. Amino acid sequence: CASSSNKEGFGGEQYF.

This clonotype was detected ten times or more. V usage is TRBV7-8 and J usage is TRBJ2-2, with D perhaps given as TRBD1 or TRBD2 (5 bases each). The ends were cut back, 1 base at V and 0 bases at J, with 9 bases in the middle. In germline, CDR1 is SGHVS, CDR2 FQNEAQ. The CDR3 contains 16 residues. The CDR3 is CASSLGRGANTGELFF. The CDR3 DNA follows: TGTGCCAGCAGCTTAGGTCGGGGCGCGAACACCGGGGAGCTGTTTTTT.

The table lists this clonotype with many counts. The chain uses TRBV12-3 or TRBV12-4 and TRBJ2-3; D gene unclear. The CDR3 consists of 14 residues. The V end was cut by 6 bases, the J end by 1 base, with 11 bases between. The DNA for the CDR3 is TGTGCCAGCAGGCGAGGCCAGGGCACAGATACGCAGTATTTT. Residues: CASRRGQGTDTQYF.

In this sample, this clonotype turned up a few times. The chain uses TRBV29-1 and TRBJ2-5, with TRBD2 as a possible D gene (5 bases). V was clipped by 7 bases and J by 2 bases, with 14 bases between them. CDR3 length equals 13 residues. Germline CDR1 and CDR2: SQVTM and ANQGSEA. CDR3 residues: CSGFPRGQETQYF. The CDR3 DNA sequence: TGCAGCGGCTTCCCCCGGGGACAAGAGACCCAGTACTTC.

In its sample, this clonotype was seen many times. The chain carries TRBV18 and TRBJ1-5; D not certain. CDR1 KGHSH and CDR2 LQKENI come from the germline V gene. The CDR3 is 13 amino acids. V lost 5 bases and J lost 4, with 9 bases in between. The CDR3 DNA sequence: TGTGCCAGCTCAAAAGACGAGAATCAGCCCCAGCATTTT. This codes for CASSKDENQPQHF.

The chain couples TRBV6-1 to TRBJ1-1, with D possibly matching TRBD1 (5 bases). Looked up from germline, CDR1 is MNHNS and CDR2 is SASEGT. The length of the CDR3 is 13 residues. V gave up 9 bases and J gave up 6 bases, with 17 bases separating them. For the CDR3, the DNA is TGTGCCAGTTCCTCAATCGGGGCCGCTGAAGCTTTCTTT. Translation: CASSSIGAAEAFF.

This clonotype was recorded at least ten times. The chain uses TRBV6-1 and TRBJ1-3; a possible D gene is TRBD1 (5 bases). Germline CDR1 and CDR2: MNHNS and SASEGT. This CDR3 contains 15 residues. V lost 5 bases, J lost 0 bases, and 11 bases lay in between. For the CDR3, the DNA is TGTGCCAGCAGTCGCCGGACAAGCTCTGGAAACACCATATATTTT. Residues: CASSRRTSSGNTIYF.

This clonotype was counted a few times. The chain is built from TRBV10-2 and TRBJ1-6; 8 positions match TRBD1. The V segment lost 4 bases and the J segment 9 bases; nucleotides outside the gene matches: 11. The CDR3 extends over 16 amino acids. CDR1 WSHSY and CDR2 SAAADI come from the germline V gene. CDR3 bases: TGCGCCAGCAGTGCCTCGGGACAGGCGATCGGTTCACCCCTCCACTTT. Translation: CASSASGQAIGSPLHF.

Only a few counts were recorded for this clonotype. J is TRBJ1-2 and V is TRBV11-2, with 7 positions matching TRBD1. Trimming cost V 5 bases and J 2 bases; bases outside gene matches: 8. Germline lookup yields CDR1 SGHAT and CDR2 FQNNGV. The CDR3 has 15 amino acids. The CDR3 coding sequence is TGTGCCAGCAGCCGACAGGGACTCGAGAACTATGGCTACACCTTC. Amino acids: CASSRQGLENYGYTF.

This clonotype has only a few counts. This chain uses TRBV20-1 with TRBJ2-1; 13 bases are a match to TRBD2. The CDR3 covers 16 residues. The V gene's germline CDR1 is DFQATT and CDR2 SNEGSKA (reference sequence). With 6 bases clipped from V and 9 bases from J, the junction kept 14 bases outside the gene matches. CDR3 sequence: CSAPHSRLAGGLEQFF. The CDR3 DNA reads TGCAGTGCCCCTCACTCCCGACTAGCGGGGGGTCTTGAGCAGTTCTTC.